This T cell receptor (beta chain) was sequenced during a study of T-cell reconstitution after alpha-beta-depleted transplantation in children. The authors prepared the TCRbeta library with unique molecular identifiers. TCRdb ran MiXCR on the PCR reads and lists one entry per CDR3 protein. The data show approximately 200,000 distinct CDR3 sequences, with 14% to 15% seen just once and roughly 13% held by the top ten. Deletions cut 1 base from V and 5 bases from J, with 10 bases between. CDR1 is SGHRS and CDR2 is YFSETQ in the germline V gene. The CDR3 spans 14 residues. This clonotype was found many times.

The source material was PBMCs from the stem cell graft donor, sampled from the stem cell graft. This chain links TRBV5-1 with TRBJ2-1; D ambiguous. The receptor comes from a human donor who donated a stem cell graft to a child with acute lymphoblastic leukemia. The CDR3 DNA is TGCGCCAGCAGCTTGAGGGCGGCTGACAATGAGCAGTTCTTC. It yields the protein CASSLRAADNEQFF. Using reference TRBV5-1 and TRBJ2-1 for the parts outside the CDR3, the full variable domain is KAGVTQTPRYLIKTRGQQVTLSCSPISGHRSVSWYQQTPGQGLQFLFEYFSETQRNKGNFPGRFSGRQFSNSRSEMNVSTLELGDSALYLCASSLRAADNEQFFGPGTRLTVL.